These 22 T cell receptor beta chains originate from one sample sequenced in a study of long-term antiretroviral therapy in people with HIV. Version v3.0 of the immunoSEQ assay was performed at survey level. Data came from immunoSEQ multiplex PCR; TCRdb stores just in-frame clones and leaves some out. The table shows approximately 36,000 clones, with roughly 80% occurring only once. Specimen: unsorted PBMCs, collected 0.6 years after starting antiretroviral therapy. These receptors all stem from a man younger than 35 with HIV.

The V call is TRBV11-2, the J call TRBJ2-5; D may be TRBD1 or TRBD2 (5 bases each). This CDR3 has 15 amino acids. Germline-derived CDR1 and CDR2 are SGHAT and FQNNGV. V lost 2 bases and J 2 bases, leaving 12 bases between the germline ends. The CDR3 sequence is CASSLLTAEQETQYF. As DNA, the CDR3 is TGTGCCAGCAGCTTACTGACAGCGGAACAAGAGACCCAGTACTTC. Drawing the rest from reference TRBV11-2 and TRBJ2-5, the complete variable domain is EAGVAQSPRYKIIEKRQSVAFWCNPISGHATLYWYQQILGQGPKLLIQFQNNGVVDDSQLPKDRFSAERLKGVDSTLKIQPAKLEDSAVYLCASSLLTAEQETQYFGPGTRLLVL.

V is TRBV14 and J is TRBJ1-1; D might be TRBD1 (6 bases). The CDR3 runs to 13 residues. The germline gives CDR1 SGHDN, CDR2 FVKESK. The V and J ends lost 4 bases and 2 bases respectively, with 8 bases between them. The CDR3 reads CASSPGHNTEAFF. CDR3 nucleotides: TGTGCCAGCAGCCCGGGACACAACACTGAAGCTTTCTTT.

This clone has only one observation. This rearrangement joins TRBV13 to TRBJ2-3; TRBD2 matches 7 bases. V lost 5 bases and J lost 2; bases outside the gene matches: 10. CDR1 PRHDT and CDR2 FYEKMQ come from the germline V gene (reference sequence). The CDR3 has 16 amino acids. CDR3: CASSLKTSPLTDTQYF. CDR3 bases: TGTGCCAGCAGCCTAAAGACTAGCCCCCTCACAGATACGCAGTATTTT. Variable domain in full (rest from reference TRBV13 and TRBJ2-3): AAGVIQSPRHLIKEKRETATLKCYPIPRHDTVYWYQQGPGQDPQFLISFYEKMQSDKGSIPDRFSAQQFSDYHSELNMSSLELGDSALYFCASSLKTSPLTDTQYFGPGTRLTVL.

The rearrangement joins TRBV28 to TRBJ1-5, with 8 bases fitting TRBD1. CDR3 length equals 17 residues. Germline CDR1 MDHEN, CDR2 SYDVKM. V lost 6 bases and J lost 4; bases outside the gene matches: 14. DNA of the CDR3: TGTGCCAGCAGGCCACCCTTTCGGACAGGGAAAAATCAGCCCCAGCATTTT. This sequence encodes CASRPPFRTGKNQPQHF.

The chain joins TRBV6-6 to TRBJ2-5, with TRBD2 as a possible D gene (5 bases). Germline CDR1 reads MNHNY; CDR2 reads SVGAGI (reference sequence). The germline V and J ends were trimmed by 6 bases and 0 bases, with 11 bases remaining between them. This CDR3 is built from 14 residues. In DNA, the CDR3 is TGTGCCAGCAGACACGAGGGATACCAAGAGACCCAGTACTTC. Translating it yields CASRHEGYQETQYF.

J is TRBJ1-5 and V is TRBV30, with a possible D match to TRBD1 (6 bases). V lost 0 bases and J 6 bases, leaving 12 bases between the germline ends. Looked up from germline, CDR1 is GTSNPN and CDR2 is SVGIG (reference sequence). This CDR3 spans 14 amino acids. CDR3 residues: CAWSVAGAGQPQHF. DNA of the CDR3: TGTGCCTGGAGTGTGGCGGGGGCGGGTCAGCCCCAGCATTTT.

The chain links TRBV7-9 to TRBJ2-7; D is perhaps TRBD2 (6 bases). CDR1 is SEHNR and CDR2 is FQNEAQ in the germline V gene (reference sequence). CDR3 length equals 15 residues. Trimming stripped 3 bases from V and 2 bases from J, with 14 bases between. The DNA of the CDR3 is TGTGCCAGCAGCTTCTCAATCGGAGGGACCTACGAGCAGTACTTC. Translated: CASSFSIGGTYEQYF.

This chain links TRBV15 with TRBJ1-5; unclear D gene. CDR1 is LNHNV, CDR2 YYDKDF, per germline (reference sequence). Trimming took off 6 bases at V and 2 bases at J, with 5 bases between the two ends. The CDR3 totals 12 residues. CDR3: CATSDRNQPQHF. The DNA of the CDR3 is TGTGCCACCAGTGACCGCAATCAGCCCCAGCATTTT.

This sequence joins TRBV9 and TRBJ2-7; the match to TRBD2 covers 9 bases. CDR3 size: 14 residues. V was clipped by 2 bases and J by 2 bases; unmatched bases: 2. Germline values: CDR1 SGDLS, CDR2 YYNGEE. The CDR3 bases are TGTGCCAGCAGCGTTGGCGGGAGGGCCTACGAGCAGTACTTC. It codes for CASSVGGRAYEQYF.

The chain combines TRBV29-1 with TRBJ1-2; D is possibly TRBD1 (5 bases). The germline V gene has CDR1 SQVTM and CDR2 ANQGSEA. The CDR3 totals 16 residues. Trimming stripped 1 base from V and 0 bases from J, with 15 bases between. The CDR3 loop reads CSVEVRRQSPNYGYTF. The DNA of the CDR3 is TGCAGCGTTGAAGTCCGACGACAGAGCCCTAACTATGGCTACACCTTC.

This chain connects TRBV5-8 to TRBJ1-1; D uncertain. This CDR3 comprises 12 residues. Trimming cost V 6 bases and J 4 bases, with 10 bases left between them. Germline loops: CDR1 SGHTS, CDR2 YDEGEE. CDR3 region: CASKPAGTEAFF. Written as DNA, the CDR3 is TGTGCCAGCAAACCGGCGGGCACTGAAGCTTTCTTT.

This sequence joins TRBV30 and TRBJ1-1; D is unclear. From germline, CDR1 is GTSNPN and CDR2 SVGIG (reference sequence). Trimming removed 3 bases from V and 5 bases from J, with 19 bases in between. This CDR3 is built from 15 residues. DNA for the CDR3: TGTGCCTGGAGGCTACGACAATTCCTGAGGACTGAAGCTTTCTTT. Amino acid sequence: CAWRLRQFLRTEAFF.

The rearrangement links TRBV10-3 to TRBJ2-7, with 8 bases lining up with TRBD1. V shed 4 bases, J shed 4 bases, and the junction held 6 bases outside the gene matches. Germline loops: CDR1 ENHRY, CDR2 SYGVKD. The CDR3 has 14 residues. The CDR3 region has the DNA TGTGCCATCAGTGCCTCCGGGACAGGATACGAGCAGTACTTC. Translating gives CAISASGTGYEQYF.

This chain connects TRBV11-3 to TRBJ2-1; D remains ambiguous. Trimming removed 5 bases at V and 8 bases at J, with 10 bases between. CDR1 and CDR2 from the germline V gene are SGHNT and YENEEA. CDR3 length equals 12 residues. The CDR3 spells CASSRQIDEQFF. The CDR3 region has the DNA TGTGCCAGCAGCCGTCAGATCGATGAGCAGTTCTTC.

This chain connects TRBV30 to TRBJ1-4; D possibly corresponds to TRBD1 (5 bases). The V end was cut by 8 bases, the J end by 5 bases, with 15 bases between. Per the germline V gene, CDR1 is GTSNPN and CDR2 is SVGIG (reference sequence). There are 13 residues in the CDR3. In DNA, the CDR3 is TGTGCCCGCCAGGCAGGGCCCAATGAAAAACTGTTTTTT. Translating gives CARQAGPNEKLFF. The complete variable domain, with remaining parts taken from reference TRBV30 and TRBJ1-4, reads SQTIHQWPATLVQPVGSPLSLECTVEGTSNPNLYWYRQAAGRGLQLLFYSVGIGQISSEVPQNLSASRPQDRQFILSSKKLLLSDSGFYLCARQAGPNEKLFFGSGTQLSVL.

The chain's CDR3 is CASSTSWEQYF. The CDR3 region has the DNA TGTGCCAGCAGCACCTCTTGGGAGCAGTACTTC. This chain links TRBV28 with TRBJ2-7, with D uncertain. The V end lost 6 bases, the J end lost 7 bases, and 10 bases lay between the germline ends. Germline V gives CDR1 MDHEN, CDR2 SYDVKM. The CDR3 has 11 residues.

This chain connects TRBV5-1 to TRBJ2-3, with D unresolved. The CDR3 has 14 amino acids. Germline V gene sequence: CDR1 SGHRS, CDR2 YFSETQ. Trimming removed 3 bases at V and 4 bases at J, with 12 bases between. The CDR3 spells CASSSGNRADTQYF. The CDR3 DNA reads as TGCGCCAGCAGCTCTGGAAACCGGGCAGATACGCAGTATTTT.

Points on this clone: Other DNA sequences in this sample translate to the same CDR3. V is TRBV5-6 and J is TRBJ2-7; D may be TRBD1 (6 bases). CDR3 length: 12 amino acids. Germline V lookup: CDR1 SGHDT, CDR2 YYEEEE. Trimming cost V 2 bases and J 5 bases, with 8 bases left between them. The CDR3 sequence is CASSFGTHEQYF. CDR3 DNA sequence: TGTGCCAGCAGCTTCGGGACACACGAGCAGTACTTC.

This clone showed up just a few times. This chain links TRBV7-2 with TRBJ1-4; 10 bases align to TRBD1. V lost 6 bases to trimming and J lost 6 bases; unmatched junction nucleotides: 4. CDR1 is SGHTA, CDR2 FQGNSA, per germline. The CDR3 is made up of 14 amino acids. The CDR3 DNA follows: TGTGCCAGCAGTCCGGACAGGGGGGATGAAAAACTGTTTTTT. Protein product: CASSPDRGDEKLFF.

The rearrangement uses TRBV7-2 and TRBJ2-3; no firm D call. The germline gives CDR1 SGHTA, CDR2 FQGNSA. Trimming stripped 5 bases from V and 1 base from J, with 4 bases between. The CDR3 consists of 12 residues. This chain's CDR3 is CASSGRTDTQYF. The CDR3 DNA sequence: TGTGCCAGCAGCGGACGCACAGATACGCAGTATTTT. The whole variable domain, filled in from reference TRBV7-2 and TRBJ2-3, reads GAGVSQSPSNKVTEKGKDVELRCDPISGHTALYWYRQSLGQGLEFLIYFQGNSAPDKSGLPSDRFSAERTGGSVSTLTIQRTQQEDSAVYLCASSGRTDTQYFGPGTRLTVL.

The rearrangement uses TRBV25-1 and TRBJ2-3; 12 bases fit TRBD2. Per the germline V gene, CDR1 is MGHDK and CDR2 is SYGVNS. The CDR3 has 16 amino acids. J gave up 0 bases and V 3 bases, and 1 base lay outside the gene matches. CDR3 DNA: TGTGCCAGCAGTGAGCTAGCGGGAGGGAGCACAGATACGCAGTATTTT. Translation gives CASSELAGGSTDTQYF. Combining the CDR3 with reference TRBV25-1 and TRBJ2-3 gives the whole variable domain EADIYQTPRYLVIGTGKKITLECSQTMGHDKMYWYQQDPGMELHLIHYSYGVNSTEKGDLSSESTVSRIRTEHFPLTLESARPSHTSQYLCASSELAGGSTDTQYFGPGTRLTVL.

The rearrangement joins TRBV9 to TRBJ2-3, with 12 bases lining up with TRBD2. Germline values: CDR1 SGDLS, CDR2 YYNGEE. Unmatched junction bases numbered 7, after V lost 8 bases and J lost 3 bases. This CDR3 is built from 15 residues. The CDR3 reads CASTLAGGPTDTQYF. In DNA form, the CDR3 reads TGTGCCAGTACCCTAGCGGGAGGGCCTACAGATACGCAGTATTTT.